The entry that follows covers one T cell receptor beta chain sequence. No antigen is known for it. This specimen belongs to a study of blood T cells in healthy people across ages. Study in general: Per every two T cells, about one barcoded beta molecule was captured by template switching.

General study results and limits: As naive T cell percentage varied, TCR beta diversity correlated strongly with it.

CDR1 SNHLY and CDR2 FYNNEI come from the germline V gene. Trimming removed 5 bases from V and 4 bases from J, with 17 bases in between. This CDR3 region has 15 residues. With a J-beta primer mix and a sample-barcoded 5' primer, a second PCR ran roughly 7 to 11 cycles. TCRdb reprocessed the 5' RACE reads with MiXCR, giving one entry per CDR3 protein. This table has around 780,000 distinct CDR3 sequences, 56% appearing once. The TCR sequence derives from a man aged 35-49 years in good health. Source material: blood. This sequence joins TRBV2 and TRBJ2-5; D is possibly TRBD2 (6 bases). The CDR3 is CASSPPEGLGETQYF. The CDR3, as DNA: TGTGCCAGCAGTCCCCCGGAGGGGTTGGGAGAGACCCAGTACTTC.